Sequencing of this TCR beta chain was carried out in a study of post-analysis software for immune sequencing data (dated by TCRdb to about 2015). Regarding the complete study: Relapsing-remitting, secondary progressive and progressive-relapsing multiple sclerosis were recorded as disease courses, and subtype annotation was lacking for some patients. A subset of samples was prepared in parallel using single-end sample barcoding, then pooled and co-amplified after Illumina adapter ligation. The patient repertoires were compared against approximately twelve previously published healthy control repertoires obtained from donors aged about 6 to 28 years.

The library was built by means of PCR. The instrument was an Illumina HiSeq 2500. To reduce PCR and sequencing biases, unique molecular identifiers were built into the TCR beta cDNA libraries. Roughly 0.5 million cDNA molecules were obtained per 1 to 10 million input T cells, so each molecule approximated one T cell. The patient libraries were prepared and sequenced using the same protocol as the earlier healthy control dataset. Within a given batch, samples were prepared together, multiplexed and sequenced on the same HiSeq lane. The authors processed their data as follows. MIGEC handled the raw barcoded reads, throwing out single-read molecular identifier groups before consensus assembly and CDR3 extraction. Clonotype tables were post-analysed with VDJtools, normalizing diversity by down-sampling all datasets to the smallest sample size. Repertoire overlap clustering matched CDR3 amino acid but not nucleotide sequences to correct batch-related cross-sample contamination. TCRdb itself trimmed the public reads at Q25 with fastp, ran MiXCR and retained productive beta chains. Entries that share a CDR3 protein sequence are merged under the most common genes and DNA. The V and J calls come from TCRdb's annotation, not from the publication. Present in this sample are 180,000 or so distinct CDR3 sequences, approximately 30% of which were seen just once. Approximately 3% of the sample belongs to the ten largest clones.

General conclusions and limits of the study: The multiple sclerosis patient group was slightly younger than the control group. Four to six TRBV segments, including TRBV5-6, TRBV5-1 and TRBV20-1, were significantly more frequent in patients than controls. Direct clustering with F measure revealed strong co-clustering of samples prepared in the same batch, which led to a batch-effect correction. Significantly lower normalized Chao1 diversity was found in multiple sclerosis patients than in controls, suggesting substantial peripheral T-cell clonal expansion.

To demonstrate the VDJtools post-analysis software, TCR beta repertoires were profiled from the peripheral blood of 13 young patients with multiple sclerosis. The multiple sclerosis patients were children and adolescents between roughly 6 and 17 years of age. V is cut back by 5 bases and J by 11 bases, with 11 bases in the junction unmatched. The germline V gene (reference sequence) provides CDR1 LNHDA and CDR2 SQIVND. The CDR3 runs 14 residues from the cysteine to the phenylalanine. The read is trimmed to its CDR3 DNA, 42 bases read in frame from base 1. A word on this clonotype: Its antigen has not been determined. Nothing much larger sits one base from this clone, and base qualities are not available.

Sequencing was carried out using blood. The chain is assembled from TRBV19 and TRBJ2-5; the junction holds 10 bases that match TRBD2. This receptor was taken from a girl aged 2-17 years with multiple sclerosis. The CDR3 reads CASSLAGVRNEQYF. The bases are TGTGCCAGTAGTCTAGCGGGAGTTAGAAATGAGCAGTACTTC.